This T cell receptor beta chain was captured by sequencing in a study of shared clonotypes between healthy human individuals. CDR1 and CDR2 (germline): SQVTM, ANQGSEA. V lost 4 bases to trimming and J lost 6 bases; unmatched junction nucleotides: 10. The CDR3 extends over 15 amino acids. Method: immunoSEQ multiplex PCR; TCRdb's copy keeps in-frame clones and lacks some. The top ten hold approximately 0.4% of the sample, which has more than 2,000,000 clones, approximately 93% seen once. The TCR comes from a man between 18 and 29 years old in good health. Some clones in this sample may be carry-over from other donors' samples. The chain joins TRBV29-1 to TRBJ2-2, with 8 nucleotides matching TRBD1. Source material: naive CD4+ T cells from PBMCs. Subset described: CD45RA+ positively selected. CDR3 coding DNA: TGCAGCGTTGCAAGGGGGACAGGTTCGGCCGGGGAGCTGTTTTTT. It yields the protein CSVARGTGSAGELFF.